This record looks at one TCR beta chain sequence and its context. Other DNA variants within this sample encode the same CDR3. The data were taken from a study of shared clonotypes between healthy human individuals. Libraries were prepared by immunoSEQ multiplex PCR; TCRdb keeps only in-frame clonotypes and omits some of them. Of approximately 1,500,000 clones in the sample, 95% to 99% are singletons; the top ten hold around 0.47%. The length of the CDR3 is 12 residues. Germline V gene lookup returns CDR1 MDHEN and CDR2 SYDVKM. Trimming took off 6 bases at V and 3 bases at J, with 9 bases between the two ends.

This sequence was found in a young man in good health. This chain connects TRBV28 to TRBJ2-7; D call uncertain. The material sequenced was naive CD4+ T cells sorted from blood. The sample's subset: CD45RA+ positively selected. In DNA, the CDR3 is TGTGCCAGCAGCCCTGACCGCTACGAGCAGTACTTC. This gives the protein CASSPDRYEQYF.